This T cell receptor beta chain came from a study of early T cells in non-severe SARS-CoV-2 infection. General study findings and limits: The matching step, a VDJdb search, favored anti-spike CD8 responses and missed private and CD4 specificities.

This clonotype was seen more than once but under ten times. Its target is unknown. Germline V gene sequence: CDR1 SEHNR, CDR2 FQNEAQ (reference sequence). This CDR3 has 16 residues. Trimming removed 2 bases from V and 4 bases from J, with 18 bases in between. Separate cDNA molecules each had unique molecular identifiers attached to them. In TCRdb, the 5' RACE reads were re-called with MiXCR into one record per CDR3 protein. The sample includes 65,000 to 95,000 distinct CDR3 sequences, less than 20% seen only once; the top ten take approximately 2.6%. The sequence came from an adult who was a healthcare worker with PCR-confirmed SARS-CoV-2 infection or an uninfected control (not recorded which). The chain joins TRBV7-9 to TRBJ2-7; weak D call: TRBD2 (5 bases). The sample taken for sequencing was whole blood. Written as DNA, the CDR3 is TGTGCCAGCAGCTTAACCAAAGGGTTTGGCGGGTACGAGCAGTACTTC. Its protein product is CASSLTKGFGGYEQYF.